The present entry profiles one TCR beta chain with its context. The data are from a study of blood T cell repertoires in COVID-19. Using immunoSEQ multiplex PCR, the repertoire was profiled, and TCRdb retains in-frame clones only, with some absent. Among about 390,000 clones listed, more than 70% were seen once. CDR1 and CDR2 (germline): LNHDA, SQIVND (reference sequence). With V trimmed by 2 bases and J by 8 bases, 14 bases remained unmatched. The CDR3 contains 16 residues. Material: peripheral blood. V gene TRBV19 combines with J gene TRBJ1-2, with 7 bases aligning to TRBD1. The sequence came from a woman aged 55-69 years with COVID-19, enrolled during active disease. The CDR3 region is CASSIQAGGKLSGYTF. In nucleotides, the CDR3 is TGTGCCAGTAGTATACAGGCAGGGGGTAAACTATCCGGCTACACCTTC.